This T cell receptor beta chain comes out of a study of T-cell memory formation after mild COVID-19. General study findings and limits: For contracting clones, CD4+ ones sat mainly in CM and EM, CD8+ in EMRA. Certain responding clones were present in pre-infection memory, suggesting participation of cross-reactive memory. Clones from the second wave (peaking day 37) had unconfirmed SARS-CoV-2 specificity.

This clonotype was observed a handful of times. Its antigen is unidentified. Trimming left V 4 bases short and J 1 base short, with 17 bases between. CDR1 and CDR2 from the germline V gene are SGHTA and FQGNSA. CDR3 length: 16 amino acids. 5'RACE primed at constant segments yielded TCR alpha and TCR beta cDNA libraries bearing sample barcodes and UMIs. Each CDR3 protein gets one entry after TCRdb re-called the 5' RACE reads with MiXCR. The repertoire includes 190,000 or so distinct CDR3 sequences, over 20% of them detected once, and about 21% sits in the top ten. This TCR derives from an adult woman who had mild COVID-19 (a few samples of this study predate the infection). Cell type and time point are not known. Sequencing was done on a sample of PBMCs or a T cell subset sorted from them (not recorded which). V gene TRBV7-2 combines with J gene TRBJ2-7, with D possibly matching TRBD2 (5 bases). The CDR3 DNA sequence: TGTGCCAGCAGCTCTGGGAGCCTAGCTTCGTCCTACGAGCAGTACTTC. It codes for CASSSGSLASSYEQYF.